The 14 T cell receptor beta chains listed next were all sequenced from one sample in a study of blood T cell repertoires in COVID-19. This table comes from immunoSEQ multiplex PCR, and its TCRdb copy is limited to in-frame clones, with some not included. The profile covers 200,000 to 250,000 clones, with 80% appearing a single time and approximately 6% taken by the ten largest. Sequencing was performed on peripheral blood. Receptors originate from a woman in her 70s with acute or convalescent COVID-19.

The chain uses TRBV5-1 and TRBJ1-1, with D perhaps matching TRBD1 (5 bases). The CDR3 length is 15 residues. Germline V gene data show CDR1 as SGHRS and CDR2 as YFSETQ. V was trimmed by 1 base and J by 4 bases, leaving 14 bases between them. In DNA, the CDR3 is TGCGCCAGCAGCTTGAACCAGGGTCAGTTCACTGAAGCTTTCTTT. As protein: CASSLNQGQFTEAFF.

The rearrangement links TRBV9 to TRBJ1-1, with D possibly being TRBD1 (5 bases). The CDR3 length is 13 residues. Germline V gives CDR1 SGDLS, CDR2 YYNGEE. Trimming pared 3 bases from V and 4 bases from J, leaving 10 bases between. This CDR3 is CASSEQVGTEAFF. In DNA, the CDR3 is TGTGCCAGCAGCGAACAGGTAGGCACTGAAGCTTTCTTT.

This clone occurred a few times. The V and J genes are TRBV2 and TRBJ1-1; D not resolved. The CDR3 covers 11 residues. Germline CDR1 and CDR2: SNHLY and FYNNEI. V was clipped by 8 bases and J by 7 bases, with 11 bases between them. CDR3 sequence (DNA): TGTGCCAGCGGTCGCGAAGATGAAGCTTTCTTT. Translation: CASGREDEAFF.

The gene calls are TRBV30 and TRBJ2-7; D possibly corresponds to TRBD1 (6 bases). Germline CDR1 GTSNPN, CDR2 SVGIG (reference sequence). Trimming removed 3 bases at V and 2 bases at J, with 14 bases between. This CDR3 comprises 14 residues. Written as DNA, the CDR3 is TGTGCCTGGAGAATGGGACACGCAACCTACGAGCAGTACTTC. Translated: CAWRMGHATYEQYF.

This clone was seen a single time. The chain combines TRBV28 with TRBJ1-5; no firm D call. CDR1 and CDR2 (germline): MDHEN, SYDVKM. Trimming pared 8 bases from V and 7 bases from J, leaving 18 bases between. CDR3 length equals 14 residues. The CDR3 loop reads CASGTIGGWQPQHF. CDR3 DNA sequence: TGTGCCAGCGGAACCATCGGAGGATGGCAGCCCCAGCATTTT.

This chain links TRBV30 with TRBJ2-3, with unresolved D. CDR1 is GTSNPN, CDR2 SVGIG, per germline (reference sequence). This CDR3 comprises 12 residues. V was trimmed by 1 base and J by 6 bases, leaving 8 bases between them. This chain's CDR3 is CAWSAYSDTQYF. The DNA for the CDR3 is TGTGCCTGGAGTGCGTACTCGGATACGCAGTATTTT.

The CDR3, as DNA: TGTGCCAGCACCTGGACAGGGATGGGGGAGCAGTACTTC. As protein: CASTWTGMGEQYF. The J gene is TRBJ2-7, the V gene TRBV6-5; the match to TRBD1 covers 8 bases. V was clipped by 7 bases and J by 7 bases; unmatched bases: 9. The CDR3 covers 13 residues. Germline lookup yields CDR1 MNHEY and CDR2 SVGAGI.

This clone has more than one count but fewer than ten. The chain is built from TRBV5-4 and TRBJ2-2; 8 positions agree with TRBD2. The CDR3 runs to 18 residues. The junction had 14 bases not matched to a gene; V was cut back by 4 bases and J by 3 bases. Germline CDR1 is SGHNT and CDR2 is YYREEE (reference sequence). Written as DNA, the CDR3 is TGTGCCAGCAGCCTGCGGCGGGGGGTCGGAGCGGACACCGGGGAGCTGTTTTTT. It is translated as CASSLRRGVGADTGELFF. Supplemented by reference TRBV5-4 and TRBJ2-2, the full variable domain reads ETGVTQSPTHLIKTRGQQVTLRCSSQSGHNTVSWYQQALGQGPQFIFQYYREEENGRGNFPPRFSGLQFPNYSSELNVNALELDDSALYLCASSLRRGVGADTGELFFGEGSRLTVL.

The rearrangement links TRBV14 to TRBJ2-5; TRBD2 aligns across 12 bases. The ends lost 3 bases at V and 3 bases at J; junction bases unmatched: 5. This CDR3 region has 16 residues. In germline, CDR1 is SGHDN, CDR2 FVKESK. CDR3 bases: TGTGCCAGCAGCCAGGGGGCTAGCGGGAGGGAAGAGACCCAGTACTTC. It is translated as CASSQGASGREETQYF. Full variable domain (missing parts from reference TRBV14 and TRBJ2-5): EAGVTQFPSHSVIEKGQTVTLRCDPISGHDNLYWYRRVMGKEIKFLLHFVKESKQDESGMPNNRFLAERTGGTYSTLKVQPAELEDSGVYFCASSQGASGREETQYFGPGTRLLVL.

This rearrangement joins TRBV24-1 to TRBJ2-4; no clear D. CDR1 and CDR2 (germline): KGHDR, SFDVKD. The CDR3 length is 13 residues. The V end lost 5 bases, the J end lost 1 base, and 5 bases lay between the germline ends. CDR3 in DNA: TGTGCCACCAGTGCGAGCGCCAAAAACATTCAGTACTTC. As protein: CATSASAKNIQYF.

The rearrangement joins TRBV7-9 to TRBJ2-3; 7 bases fit TRBD2. The germline gives CDR1 SEHNR, CDR2 FQNEAQ (reference sequence). This CDR3 comprises 16 residues. V lost 4 bases and J lost 2; bases outside the gene matches: 9. The CDR3 protein is CASSYGGAGATDTQYF. DNA for the CDR3: TGTGCCAGCAGCTATGGTGGGGCGGGAGCCACAGATACGCAGTATTTT.

J is TRBJ2-1 and V is TRBV2; 7 nucleotides align to TRBD2. The CDR3 covers 14 residues. V lost 3 bases to trimming and J lost 4 bases; unmatched junction nucleotides: 3. The V gene's germline CDR1 is SNHLY and CDR2 FYNNEI. The CDR3 protein is CASSESSGYNEQFF. CDR3 in DNA: TGTGCCAGCAGTGAGTCTAGCGGATACAATGAGCAGTTCTTC.

The chain combines TRBV5-4 with TRBJ2-4, with D maybe TRBD2 (6 bases). Per germline, CDR1 SGHNT and CDR2 YYREEE (reference sequence). The CDR3 contains 16 residues. Trimming left V 4 bases short and J 0 bases short, with 14 bases between. The CDR3 here is CASSPDAGIAKNIQYF. The DNA of the CDR3 is TGTGCCAGCAGCCCGGACGCGGGAATAGCCAAAAACATTCAGTACTTC.

V is TRBV20-1 and J is TRBJ1-5; D not certain. This CDR3 is 13 amino acids long. Germline CDR1 and CDR2: DFQATT and SNEGSKA (reference sequence). V was cut by 3 bases and J by 4 bases, with 10 bases left in between. The CDR3 protein is CSASSRENQPQHF. The CDR3, as DNA: TGCAGTGCTAGTAGTCGAGAAAATCAGCCCCAGCATTTT.